These T cell receptor beta chains were read from a single sample in a study of response to subunit inactivated influenza vaccine. TCRdb ran MiXCR on the RT-PCR reads and lists one entry per CDR3 protein. In the table there are a few hundred thousand distinct CDR3 sequences, approximately 11% of which are singletons. The input for sequencing was PBMCs from blood, taken roughly 47 days after vaccination. The receptors here all came from a man aged 45-60 years who received an inactivated influenza vaccine. CDR3s include the opening cysteine and the closing phenylalanine or tryptophan. A D gene is named only where the DNA matches it firmly. The size of a clone is reported for some rows only, either as once, few or many, or as a class for expanded clones.

CDR3aa | CDR3nt | j_gene | abundance | d_gene | v_gene
CASIPAGLNYGYTF | TGTGCCAGCATTCCCGCTGGGCTTAACTATGGCTACACCTTC | TRBJ1-2 | many | . | TRBV6-1
CASSQPAGDYNEQFF | TGTGCCAGCAGCCAACCAGCGGGAGACTACAATGAGCAGTTCTTC | TRBJ2-1 | few | TRBD2 | TRBV3-1
CATSRATSGRYNEQFF | TGTGCCACCAGCAGAGCAACTAGCGGGAGGTACAATGAGCAGTTCTTC | TRBJ2-1 | . | TRBD2 | TRBV15
CASRLPEGQGANTGELFF | TGTGCCAGCAGGCTCCCGGAAGGACAGGGAGCGAACACCGGGGAGCTGTTTTTT | TRBJ2-2 | . | TRBD1 | TRBV6-1
CSAFRTGGSSGYTF | TGCAGTGCTTTCAGGACAGGGGGCTCAAGTGGCTACACCTTC | TRBJ1-2 | few | TRBD1 | TRBV20-1
CASRQGTHDEQYF | TGTGCCAGCCGACAGGGAACCCACGACGAGCAGTACTTC | TRBJ2-7 | many | TRBD1 | TRBV12-3/TRBV12-4
CASSMGRNNEKLFF | TGTGCCAGCAGTATGGGTCGGAATAATGAAAAACTGTTTTTT | TRBJ1-4 | few | . | TRBV6-1
CSASESRNTGELFF | TGCAGTGCTAGTGAATCCCGGAACACCGGGGAGCTGTTTTTT | TRBJ2-2 | . | . | TRBV20-1
CSARDGSGGSGELFF | TGCAGTGCTAGAGACGGTAGCGGGGGGTCCGGGGAGCTGTTTTTT | TRBJ2-2 | few | TRBD2 | TRBV20-1
CASSSGTGWQPQHF | TGTGCCAGCAGCTCCGGGACAGGGTGGCAGCCCCAGCATTTT | TRBJ1-5 | . | TRBD1 | TRBV28
CASSLVGTTYGYTF | TGTGCCAGCAGCTTAGTTGGGACGACCTATGGCTACACCTTC | TRBJ1-2 | few | . | TRBV7-2
CAISEPGAFNTQYF | TGTGCCATCAGTGAGCCTGGGGCCTTTAATACGCAGTATTTT | TRBJ2-3 | . | . | TRBV10-3
CASSLGLGVQPQHF | TGTGCCAGCAGCTTAGGGTTAGGGGTCCAGCCCCAGCATTTT | TRBJ1-5 | many | . | TRBV7-9
CSARVPGRGTQYF | TGCAGTGCTAGAGTACCGGGGAGGGGTACGCAGTATTTT | TRBJ2-3 | many | TRBD2 | TRBV20-1
CSATPGLAGGLTYEQYF | TGCAGTGCTACCCCGGGACTAGCGGGGGGCCTAACCTACGAGCAGTACTTC | TRBJ2-7 | few | TRBD2 | TRBV20-1
CASSFSRGEQYF | TGTGCCAGCAGTTTCAGCCGGGGCGAGCAGTACTTC | TRBJ2-7 | few | . | TRBV12-3/TRBV12-4
CASSQGAAGQGAYEQYF | TGCGCCAGCAGCCAAGGGGCTGCGGGACAGGGAGCCTACGAGCAGTACTTC | TRBJ2-7 | few | TRBD1 | TRBV4-3
CASSRDRGTDTQYF | TGCGCCAGCAGCAGGGACAGGGGAACAGATACGCAGTATTTT | TRBJ2-3 | many | TRBD1 | TRBV5-1
CSASRGDRETQYF | TGCAGTGCCTCCAGGGGGGATCGGGAGACCCAGTACTTC | TRBJ2-5 | many | . | TRBV20-1
CASSLGETVYGYTF | TGTGCCAGCAGCTTAGGGGAGACCGTCTATGGCTACACCTTC | TRBJ1-2 | . | . | TRBV7-2
CASSLVWGTGYGYTF | TGCGCCAGCAGCTTGGTGTGGGGGACAGGCTATGGCTACACCTTC | TRBJ1-2 | many | TRBD1 | TRBV5-1
CASSKTRGLKNSPLHF | TGTGCCAGCAGTAAGACTCGGGGGTTGAAGAATTCACCCCTCCACTTT | TRBJ1-6 | . | . | TRBV6-8
CASSSTGGAAGELFF | TGTGCCAGCAGTTCCACAGGGGGCGCCGCCGGGGAGCTGTTTTTT | TRBJ2-2 | . | TRBD1 | TRBV12-3/TRBV12-4
CASLLTGTQETQYF | TGTGCCAGCCTGTTAACCGGGACACAAGAGACCCAGTACTTC | TRBJ2-5 | many | . | TRBV28
CASSQGVSGNYNEQFF | TGTGCCAGCAGCCAGGGTGTGAGTGGGAACTACAATGAGCAGTTCTTC | TRBJ2-1 | few | . | TRBV27
CSVDRWGEQFF | TGCAGCGTTGATAGGTGGGGTGAGCAGTTCTTC | TRBJ2-1 | . | . | TRBV29-1
CASSIQGTEAFF | TGTGCCAGCAGTATACAGGGAACTGAAGCTTTCTTT | TRBJ1-1 | . | . | TRBV28
CSARDGGLGKLFF | TGCAGTGCTAGAGATGGGGGCTTAGGAAAACTGTTTTTT | TRBJ1-4 | few | . | TRBV20-1
CASSLYGGNYGYTF | TGTGCCAGCAGCCTCTATGGGGGTAACTATGGCTACACCTTC | TRBJ1-2 | few | . | TRBV11-1
CASSQWSGTGGFEAFF | TGCGCCAGCAGCCAATGGTCCGGGACAGGGGGATTCGAGGCTTTCTTT | TRBJ1-1 | . | TRBD1 | TRBV4-1
CASTTGGKTEAFF | TGTGCCAGCACCACGGGGGGGAAGACTGAAGCTTTCTTT | TRBJ1-1 | . | . | TRBV14
CASSFSGNTEAFF | TGCGCCAGCAGCTTTTCAGGGAACACTGAAGCTTTCTTT | TRBJ1-1 | many | . | TRBV5-1
CASSLATPGEQYF | TGTGCCAGCAGCTTGGCGACACCCGGGGAGCAGTACTTC | TRBJ2-7 | few | . | TRBV5-6
CASSLDAGGNQETQYF | TGCGCCAGCAGCTTGGATGCGGGAGGCAATCAAGAGACCCAGTACTTC | TRBJ2-5 | few | TRBD2 | TRBV5-1
CASSPQGQRRECRFF | TGTGCCAGCAGCCCACAGGGTCAAAGGCGGGAGTGTCGGTTCTTC | TRBJ2-1 | many | . | TRBV7-9
CSARDPRGSGDEQFF | TGCAGTGCTAGAGATCCGCGGGGGAGTGGGGATGAGCAGTTCTTC | TRBJ2-1 | few | TRBD2 | TRBV20-1
CSASGTLYEQYF | TGCAGTGCCAGCGGGACTCTTTACGAGCAGTACTTC | TRBJ2-7 | many | TRBD2 | TRBV20-1
CASSQLVGQAYEQYF | TGTGCCAGCAGCCAGCTAGTGGGACAAGCCTACGAGCAGTACTTC | TRBJ2-7 | . | . | TRBV4-2
CASSSPGTSGVSGELFF | TGCGCCAGCAGCTCACCAGGGACTAGCGGGGTCTCCGGGGAGCTGTTTTTT | TRBJ2-2 | . | TRBD2 | TRBV5-1
CASSFRGGGTEAFF | TGTGCCAGCAGTTTCAGGGGAGGGGGCACTGAAGCTTTCTTT | TRBJ1-1 | many | . | TRBV12-3/TRBV12-4
CSVGDTFTGELFF | TGCAGCGTTGGTGACACCTTTACCGGGGAGCTGTTTTTT | TRBJ2-2 | many | . | TRBV29-1
CASSQDLPTSGTILNNEQFF | TGCGCCAGCAGCCAAGACCTCCCGACTAGCGGGACTATCCTCAACAATGAGCAGTTCTTC | TRBJ2-1 | . | TRBD2 | TRBV4-1
CASSIEVNEQFF | TGCGCCAGCAGTATTGAAGTCAATGAGCAGTTCTTC | TRBJ2-1 | few | . | TRBV5-1
CASSLAWTALSGANVLTF | TGTGCCAGCAGCTTAGCTTGGACAGCGCTCTCTGGGGCCAACGTCCTGACTTTC | TRBJ2-6 | few | . | TRBV7-2
CASSFPRGTGELFF | TGTGCCAGCAGTTTCCCAAGGGGCACCGGGGAGCTGTTTTTT | TRBJ2-2 | . | . | TRBV12-3/TRBV12-4
CSARSMGQGAFNTEAFF | TGCAGTGCTAGGTCCATGGGACAGGGGGCCTTTAACACTGAAGCTTTCTTT | TRBJ1-1 | few | TRBD1 | TRBV20-1
CASSYRRREGDNEQFF | TGTGCCAGCAGTTATCGGCGCCGGGAGGGGGACAATGAGCAGTTCTTC | TRBJ2-1 | . | TRBD2 | TRBV6-5
CSARASGEQFF | TGCAGTGCTAGAGCGTCTGGTGAGCAGTTCTTC | TRBJ2-1 | few | . | TRBV20-1
CATSDLFLRQYF | TGTGCCACCAGTGATTTGTTTCTGCGGCAGTACTTC | TRBJ2-7 | many | . | TRBV24-1
CAISESTSGRRSSYNEQFF | TGTGCCATCAGTGAGTCTACTAGCGGGAGGCGCAGCTCCTACAATGAGCAGTTCTTC | TRBJ2-1 | many | TRBD2 | TRBV10-3
CASMGGTGSSYNEQFF | TGTGCCAGCATGGGGGGGACCGGCAGCTCCTACAATGAGCAGTTCTTC | TRBJ2-1 | many | TRBD2 | TRBV7-9
CASSLLSGYGFAGTGELFF | TGTGCCAGCAGCTTGTTATCGGGGTACGGTTTCGCGGGCACCGGGGAGCTGTTTTTT | TRBJ2-2 | . | . | TRBV5-4